These 6 T cell receptor beta chains share one sample of origin, sequenced in a study of shared clonotypes between healthy human individuals. Data came from immunoSEQ multiplex PCR; TCRdb stores just in-frame clones and leaves some out. The data contain about 1.1 million clones, roughly 80% of them singletons. Source material: memory CD4+ T cells from PBMCs. Subset denoted: CD45RA-negative fraction. These receptors all stem from a man younger than 35 in good health. Some clones in this sample may be carry-over from other donors' samples.

V and J are TRBV25-1 and TRBJ1-2, with 8 positions matching TRBD1. Per germline, CDR1 MGHDK and CDR2 SYGVNS. The V segment lost 3 bases and the J segment 4 bases; nucleotides outside the gene matches: 7. The CDR3 has 15 residues. The CDR3 bases are TGTGCCAGCAGTGAGGCTCGAGGACAGGGCTATGGCTACACCTTC. Translating gives CASSEARGQGYGYTF.

The chain has TRBV6-6 and TRBJ2-7; no clear D. The germline V and J ends were trimmed by 8 bases and 2 bases, with 10 bases remaining between them. From germline, CDR1 is MNHNY and CDR2 SVGAGI (reference sequence). This CDR3 has 12 residues. The CDR3, as DNA: TGTGCCAGCTCGGGCACAACCTACGAGCAGTACTTC. It translates to CASSGTTYEQYF.

The chain carries TRBV27 and TRBJ2-2; D is possibly TRBD2 (5 bases). This CDR3 has 15 amino acids. With 3 bases removed from V and 8 bases from J, the gap between germline ends came to 16 bases. Germline V gene lookup returns CDR1 MNHEY and CDR2 SMNVEV (reference sequence). The CDR3 loop reads CASSFVGSSPGELFF. For the CDR3, the DNA is TGTGCCAGCAGTTTTGTTGGGAGTAGTCCTGGGGAGCTGTTTTTT.

This clone was seen many times. The chain carries TRBV28 and TRBJ2-1; 8 positions match TRBD1. Germline CDR1 MDHEN, CDR2 SYDVKM. The V and J ends lost 6 bases and 0 bases, in that order; junction bases with no gene match: 13. The CDR3 is 18 residues long. Written as DNA, the CDR3 is TGTGCCAGCAGAATATCCCGGTTCGGACAGGGCTCCTACAATGAGCAGTTCTTC. Residues: CASRISRFGQGSYNEQFF.

This clone has only a few counts. Since a far larger clone is one base different, this is likely a read error. The sample carries other DNA sequences with the same CDR3. The gene calls are TRBV5-1 and TRBJ1-1; D remains unclear. CDR3 length equals 15 residues. Trimming stripped 3 bases from V and 6 bases from J, with 18 bases between. Germline V gives CDR1 SGHRS, CDR2 YFSETQ. The CDR3 nucleotides are TGCGCCAGCAGCTGGGCTGTTGACGGCCTGTCTGAAGCTTTCTTT. Its protein product is CASSWAVDGLSEAFF.

This clone has more than one count but fewer than ten. Other DNA variants within this sample encode the same CDR3. The V gene is TRBV6-6, the J gene TRBJ1-1; tentatively, D is TRBD1 (6 bases). The CDR3 is 14 amino acids. Per the germline V gene, CDR1 is MNHNY and CDR2 is SVGAGI (reference sequence). V was cut by 0 bases and J by 3 bases, with 8 bases left in between. Written as DNA, the CDR3 is TGTGCCAGCAGTTACTCGAGGGGGGACACTGAAGCTTTCTTT. Its translation is CASSYSRGDTEAFF.